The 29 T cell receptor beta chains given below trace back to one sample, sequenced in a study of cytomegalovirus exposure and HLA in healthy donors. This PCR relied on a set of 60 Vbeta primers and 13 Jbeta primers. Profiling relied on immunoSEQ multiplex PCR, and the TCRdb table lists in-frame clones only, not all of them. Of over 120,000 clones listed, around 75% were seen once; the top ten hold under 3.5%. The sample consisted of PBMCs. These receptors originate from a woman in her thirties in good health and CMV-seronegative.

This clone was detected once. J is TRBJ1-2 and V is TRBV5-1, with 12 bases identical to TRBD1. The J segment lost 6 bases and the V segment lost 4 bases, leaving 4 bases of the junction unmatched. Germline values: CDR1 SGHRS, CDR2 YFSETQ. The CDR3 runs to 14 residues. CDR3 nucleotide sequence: TGCGCCAGCAGCCGTGGGACAGGGGGCGATGGCTACACCTTC. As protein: CASSRGTGGDGYTF.

CDR3 sequence reads: CASSLGQNTGELFF. The DNA for the CDR3 is TGTGCCAGCAGCTTGGGACAGAACACCGGGGAGCTGTTTTTT. V and J are TRBV9 and TRBJ2-2; a weak D match, TRBD1 (6 bases). V lost 4 bases and J 1 base, leaving 8 bases between the germline ends. The CDR3 sequence is 14 residues long. In germline, CDR1 is SGDLS, CDR2 YYNGEE.

The DNA of the CDR3 is TGTGCCAGCAGCCCACTCCGGGATTATGTCACAGATACGCAGTATTTT. Its translation is CASSPLRDYVTDTQYF. V is TRBV11-1 and J is TRBJ2-3, with a tentative D call TRBD2 (5 bases). V was shortened by 5 bases and J by 2 bases, with 17 bases between the two germline ends. The germline V gene encodes CDR1 SGHAT and CDR2 FQDESV (reference sequence). This CDR3 is 16 amino acids long.

CDR3 DNA sequence: TGTGCCAGCAGCGTAGCCGAGAGTCTGGGCCACACCATATATTTT. Its protein is CASSVAESLGHTIYF. The chain combines TRBV9 with TRBJ1-3; no clear D. V dropped 0 bases and J dropped 8 bases, with 15 bases sitting between them. The CDR3 runs to 15 residues. Germline lookup yields CDR1 SGDLS and CDR2 YYNGEE.

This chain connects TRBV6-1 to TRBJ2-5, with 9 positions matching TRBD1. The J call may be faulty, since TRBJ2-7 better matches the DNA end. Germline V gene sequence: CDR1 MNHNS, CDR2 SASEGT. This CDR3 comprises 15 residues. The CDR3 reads CASSATGQGNYEQYF. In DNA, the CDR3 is TGTGCCAGCAGTGCGACTGGACAGGGGAACTACGAGCAGTACTTC.

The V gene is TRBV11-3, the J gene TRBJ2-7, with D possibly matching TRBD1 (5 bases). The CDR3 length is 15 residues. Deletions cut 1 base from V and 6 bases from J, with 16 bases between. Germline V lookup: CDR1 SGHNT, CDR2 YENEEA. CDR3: CASSLVYRPLGEQYF. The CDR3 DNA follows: TGTGCCAGCAGCTTAGTGTACAGGCCTCTAGGCGAGCAGTACTTC.

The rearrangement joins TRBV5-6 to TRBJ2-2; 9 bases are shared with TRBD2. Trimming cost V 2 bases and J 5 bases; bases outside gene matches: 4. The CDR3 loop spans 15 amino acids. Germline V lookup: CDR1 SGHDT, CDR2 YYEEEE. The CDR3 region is CASSFSGGPTGELFF. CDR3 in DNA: TGTGCCAGCAGCTTTAGCGGGGGTCCTACCGGGGAGCTGTTTTTT.

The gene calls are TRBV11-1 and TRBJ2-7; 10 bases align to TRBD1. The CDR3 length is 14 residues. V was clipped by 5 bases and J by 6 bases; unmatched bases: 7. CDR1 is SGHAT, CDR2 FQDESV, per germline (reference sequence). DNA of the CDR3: TGTGCCAGCAGCCCCGGGACAGGGGCCTCCGAGCAGTACTTC. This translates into CASSPGTGASEQYF.

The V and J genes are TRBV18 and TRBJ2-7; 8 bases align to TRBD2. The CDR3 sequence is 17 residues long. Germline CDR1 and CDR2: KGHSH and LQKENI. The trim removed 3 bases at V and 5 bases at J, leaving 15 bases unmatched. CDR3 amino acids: CASSPGVSSGSSHEQYF. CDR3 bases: TGTGCCAGCTCACCGGGAGTTTCGAGCGGGAGCAGCCACGAGCAGTACTTC. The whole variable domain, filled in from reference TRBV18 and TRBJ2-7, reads NAGVMQNPRHLVRRRGQEARLRCSPMKGHSHVYWYRQLPEEGLKFMVYLQKENIIDESGMPKERFSAEFPKEGPSILRIQQVVRGDSAAYFCASSPGVSSGSSHEQYFGPGTRLTVT.

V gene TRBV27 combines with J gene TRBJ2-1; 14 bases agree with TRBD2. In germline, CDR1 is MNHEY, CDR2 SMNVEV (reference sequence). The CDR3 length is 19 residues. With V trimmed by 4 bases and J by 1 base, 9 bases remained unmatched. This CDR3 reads CASSSWTSGGLLSYNEQFF. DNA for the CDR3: TGTGCCAGCAGTTCATGGACTAGCGGGGGGCTGTTATCCTACAATGAGCAGTTCTTC.

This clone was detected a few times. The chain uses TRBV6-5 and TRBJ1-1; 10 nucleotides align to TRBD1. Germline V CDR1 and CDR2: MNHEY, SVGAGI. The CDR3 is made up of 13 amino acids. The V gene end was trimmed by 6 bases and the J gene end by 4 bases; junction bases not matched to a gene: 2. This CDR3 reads CASRRTGGTEAFF. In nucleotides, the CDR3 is TGTGCCAGCAGAAGGACAGGGGGCACTGAAGCTTTCTTT.

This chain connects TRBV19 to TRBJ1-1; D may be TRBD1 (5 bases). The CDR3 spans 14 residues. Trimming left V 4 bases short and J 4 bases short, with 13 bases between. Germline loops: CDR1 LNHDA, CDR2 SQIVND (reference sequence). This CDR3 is CASSRRGVGTEAFF. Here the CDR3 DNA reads TGTGCCAGTAGTAGGAGGGGAGTCGGCACTGAAGCTTTCTTT.

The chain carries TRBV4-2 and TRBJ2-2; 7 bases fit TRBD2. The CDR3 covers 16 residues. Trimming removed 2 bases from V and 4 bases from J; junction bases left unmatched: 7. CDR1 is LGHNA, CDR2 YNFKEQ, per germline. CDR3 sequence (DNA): TGTGCCAGCAGCCAATCCGGACTAGTTATCACCGGGGAGCTGTTTTTT. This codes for CASSQSGLVITGELFF.

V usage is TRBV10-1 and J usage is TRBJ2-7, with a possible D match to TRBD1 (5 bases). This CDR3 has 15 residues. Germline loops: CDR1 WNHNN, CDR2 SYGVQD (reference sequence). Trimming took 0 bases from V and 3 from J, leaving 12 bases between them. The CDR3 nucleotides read TGCGCCAGCAGTGAGTCGCTAACAGGTGACTACGAGCAGTACTTC. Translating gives CASSESLTGDYEQYF.

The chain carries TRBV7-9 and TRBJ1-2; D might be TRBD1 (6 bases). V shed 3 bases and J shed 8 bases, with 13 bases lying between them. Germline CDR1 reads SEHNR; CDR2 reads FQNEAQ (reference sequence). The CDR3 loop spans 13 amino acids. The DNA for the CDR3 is TGTGCCAGCAGCTTCGAACAGGGAAGAGGCTACACCTTC. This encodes CASSFEQGRGYTF.

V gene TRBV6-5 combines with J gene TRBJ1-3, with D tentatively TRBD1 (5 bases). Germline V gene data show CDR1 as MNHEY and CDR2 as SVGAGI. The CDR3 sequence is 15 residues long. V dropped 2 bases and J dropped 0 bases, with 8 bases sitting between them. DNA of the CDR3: TGTGCCAGCAGTTACACAGGTGACTCTGGAAACACCATATATTTT. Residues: CASSYTGDSGNTIYF.

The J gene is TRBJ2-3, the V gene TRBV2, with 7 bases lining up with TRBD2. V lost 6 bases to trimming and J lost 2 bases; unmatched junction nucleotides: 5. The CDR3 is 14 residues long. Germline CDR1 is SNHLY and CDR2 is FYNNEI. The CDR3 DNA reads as TGTGCCAGCAGCGTAAGCGGGGCCACAGATACGCAGTATTTT. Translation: CASSVSGATDTQYF.

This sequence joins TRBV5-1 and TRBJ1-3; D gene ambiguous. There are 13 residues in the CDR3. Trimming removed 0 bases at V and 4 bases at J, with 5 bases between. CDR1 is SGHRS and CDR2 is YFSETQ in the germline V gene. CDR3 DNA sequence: TGCGCCAGCAGCTTGGACAGCGGAAACACCATATATTTT. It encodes CASSLDSGNTIYF.

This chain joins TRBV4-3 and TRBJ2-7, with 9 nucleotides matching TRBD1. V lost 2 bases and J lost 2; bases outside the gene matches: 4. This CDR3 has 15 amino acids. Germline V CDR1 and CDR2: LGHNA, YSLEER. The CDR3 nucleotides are TGCGCCAGCAGCCAATACCGGGACAGGGCCTACGAGCAGTACTTC. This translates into CASSQYRDRAYEQYF.

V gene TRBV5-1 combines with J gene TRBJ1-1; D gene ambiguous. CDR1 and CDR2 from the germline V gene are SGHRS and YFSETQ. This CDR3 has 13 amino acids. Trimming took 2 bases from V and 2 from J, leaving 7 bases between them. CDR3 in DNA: TGCGCCAGCAGCTTTACGGTAAACACTGAAGCTTTCTTT. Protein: CASSFTVNTEAFF.

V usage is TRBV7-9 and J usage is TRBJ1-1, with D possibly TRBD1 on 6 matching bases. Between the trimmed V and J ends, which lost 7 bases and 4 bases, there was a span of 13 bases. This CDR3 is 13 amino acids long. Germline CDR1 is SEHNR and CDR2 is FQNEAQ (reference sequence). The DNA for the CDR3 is TGTGCCAGCACCCGGTCAGGGGCCACTGAAGCTTTCTTT. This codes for CASTRSGATEAFF.

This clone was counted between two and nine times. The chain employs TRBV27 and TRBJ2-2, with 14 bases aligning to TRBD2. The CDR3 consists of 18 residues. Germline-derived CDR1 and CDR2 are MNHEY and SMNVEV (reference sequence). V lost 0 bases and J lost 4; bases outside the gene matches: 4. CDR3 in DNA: TGTGCCAGCAGTTTATCCCCCGGGACTAGCGGGAGCACCGGGGAGCTGTTTTTT. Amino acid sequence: CASSLSPGTSGSTGELFF.

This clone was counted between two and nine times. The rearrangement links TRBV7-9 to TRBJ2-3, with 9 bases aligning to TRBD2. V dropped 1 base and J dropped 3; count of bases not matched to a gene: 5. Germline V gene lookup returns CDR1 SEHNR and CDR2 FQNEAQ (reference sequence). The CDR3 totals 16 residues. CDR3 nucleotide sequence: TGTGCCAGCAGCTTAGATGCGGGGGGGCCAACAGATACGCAGTATTTT. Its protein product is CASSLDAGGPTDTQYF.

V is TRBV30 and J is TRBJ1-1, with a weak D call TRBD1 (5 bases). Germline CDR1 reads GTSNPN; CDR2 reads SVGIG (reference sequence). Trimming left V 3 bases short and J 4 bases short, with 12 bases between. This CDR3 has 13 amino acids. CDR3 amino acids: CAWRVSGRTEAFF. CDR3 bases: TGTGCCTGGAGGGTCTCAGGGCGCACTGAAGCTTTCTTT.

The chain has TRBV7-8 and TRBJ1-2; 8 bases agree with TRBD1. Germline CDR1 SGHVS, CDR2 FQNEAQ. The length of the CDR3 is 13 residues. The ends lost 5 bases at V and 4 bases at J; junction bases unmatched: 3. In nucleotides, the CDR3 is TGTGCCAGCAGCCGTGGGACAGGCTATGGCTACACCTTC. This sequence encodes CASSRGTGYGYTF. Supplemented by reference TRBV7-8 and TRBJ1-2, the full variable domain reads GAGVSQSPRYKVAKRGQDVALRCDPISGHVSLFWYQQALGQGPEFLTYFQNEAQLDKSGLPSDRFFAERPEGSVSTLKIQRTQQEDSAVYLCASSRGTGYGYTFGSGTRLTVV.

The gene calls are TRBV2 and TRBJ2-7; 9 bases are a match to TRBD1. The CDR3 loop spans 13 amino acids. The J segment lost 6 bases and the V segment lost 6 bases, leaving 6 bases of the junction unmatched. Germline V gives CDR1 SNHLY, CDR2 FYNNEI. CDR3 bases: TGTGCCAGCAGCAAGGACAGGGGCTTCGAGCAGTACTTC. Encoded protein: CASSKDRGFEQYF.

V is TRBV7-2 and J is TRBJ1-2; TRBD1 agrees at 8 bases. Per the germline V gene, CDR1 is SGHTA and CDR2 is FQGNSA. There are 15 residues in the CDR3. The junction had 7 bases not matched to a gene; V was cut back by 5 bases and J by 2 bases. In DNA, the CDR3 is TGTGCCAGCAGCCCCGGGACAGGAGAAAACTATGGCTACACCTTC. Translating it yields CASSPGTGENYGYTF.

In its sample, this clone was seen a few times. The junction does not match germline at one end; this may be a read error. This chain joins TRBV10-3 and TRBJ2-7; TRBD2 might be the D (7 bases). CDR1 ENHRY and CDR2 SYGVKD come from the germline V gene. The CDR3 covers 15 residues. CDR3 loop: CASSEGGGSSYEQYF. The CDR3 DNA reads TGTGCCAGCAGTGAAGGGGGGGGTAGCTCCTACGAGCAGTACTTC.

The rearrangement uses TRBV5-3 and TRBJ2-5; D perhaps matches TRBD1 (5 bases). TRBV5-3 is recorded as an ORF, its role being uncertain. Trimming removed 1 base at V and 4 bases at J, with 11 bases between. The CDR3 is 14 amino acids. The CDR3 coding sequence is TGTGCCAGAAGCTTGCGTAGGGGTCCAGAGACCCAGTACTTC. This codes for CARSLRRGPETQYF.